This paragraph reports one T cell receptor (beta chain). What it binds is not known. Random hexamers primed reverse transcription of about 0.5 to 1 ug RNA. By means of immunoSEQ multiplex PCR, TCR beta CDR3 spanning 54 Vbeta and 13 Jbeta underwent amplification. Via MiXCR, TCRdb re-called the immunoSEQ multiplex PCR reads, giving one row per CDR3 protein. In the table there are under 200,000 distinct CDR3 sequences, roughly 94% of which are singletons. TCR beta sequencing covered blood CD8+ and CD4+ T cells. The source of the sample is a study of CD8 T cells in Susac syndrome. This CDR3 is 11 amino acids long. V was pared by 1 base and J by 6 bases, with 5 bases between. The germline CDR1 and CDR2 sequences are SGHRS and YFSETQ. Notes on the study in general: That the number of individuals in its TCR sequencing and HLA analysis was relatively small was acknowledged by the study.

Specimen: CD4+ T cells from PBMCs. This TCR derives from a human donor in good health. The chain has TRBV5-1 and TRBJ2-7; D remains unclear. The chain's CDR3 is CASSLLGEQYF. CDR3 DNA: TGCGCCAGCAGCTTGTTGGGCGAGCAGTACTTC.